This TCR beta chain was identified during a study of shared clonotypes between healthy human individuals. To note about this clone: Its specificity is unknown.

The study enrolled healthy HIV-negative adults without recent acute infections or vaccinations as donors. CD4+ cells yielded CD45RA+ naive and CD45RA-negative memory subsets. Study results and limitations: Of the naive CD4 clonotypes, around 5.2% were shared across a handful of donors. The sampled material consisted only of blood, and tissue repertoires are likely to differ.

The CDR3 has 15 residues. The V end was cut by 6 bases, the J end by 5 bases, with 16 bases between. The germline CDR1 and CDR2 sequences are MNHEY and SMNVEV (reference sequence). Data came from immunoSEQ multiplex PCR; TCRdb stores just in-frame clones and leaves some out. The sample has over 2 million clones; around 90% are singletons. The clonotype originates from a man aged 18 to 35 in good health. Some clones in this sample may be carry-over from other donors' samples. V and J are TRBV27 and TRBJ1-4, with a tentative D call TRBD1 (6 bases). The sample consisted of naive CD4+ T cells from PBMCs. Subset of the sample: CD45RA+ positively selected. The CDR3 sequence: CASSRLDSGNEKLFF. The DNA for the CDR3 is TGTGCCAGCAGCCGATTGGACAGTGGGAATGAAAAACTGTTTTTT.